The 23 T cell receptor beta chains listed next were all sequenced from one sample in a study of cytomegalovirus exposure and HLA in healthy donors. The assay was immunoSEQ multiplex PCR, and TCRdb's table has in-frame clones only and misses some. The repertoire holds 100,000 to 150,000 clones, with 80% to 90% as singletons. Input material: PBMCs. These receptors originate from a woman under 30 in good health and CMV-seronegative.

The V call is TRBV19, the J call TRBJ1-5; 9 bases line up with TRBD1. The length of the CDR3 is 13 residues. Per the germline V gene, CDR1 is LNHDA and CDR2 is SQIVND (reference sequence). The J segment lost 6 bases and the V segment lost 5 bases, leaving 2 bases of the junction unmatched. CDR3 residues: CASSATGGQPQHF. DNA for the CDR3: TGTGCCAGTAGTGCGACAGGGGGTCAGCCCCAGCATTTT.

This sequence joins TRBV5-8 and TRBJ2-4; 7 bases fit TRBD1. The germline CDR1 and CDR2 sequences are SGHTS and YDEGEE. J gave up 8 bases and V 2 bases, and 4 bases lay outside the gene matches. The CDR3 consists of 13 residues. CDR3 in amino acids: CASSFYQGDIQYF. CDR3 nucleotide sequence: TGTGCCAGCAGCTTTTATCAGGGGGACATTCAGTACTTC.

V gene TRBV7-2 combines with J gene TRBJ2-7; 9 bases are shared with TRBD2. The trim removed 2 bases at V and 4 bases at J, leaving 3 bases unmatched. Looked up from germline, CDR1 is SGHTA and CDR2 is FQGNSA. This CDR3 has 14 residues. DNA for the CDR3: TGTGCCAGCAGCTTACAACTAGCGGGTTACGAGCAGTACGTC. It encodes CASSLQLAGYEQYV.

The rearrangement links TRBV6-5 to TRBJ1-5; D not certain. V shed 2 bases and J shed 5 bases, with 10 bases lying between them. The CDR3 loop spans 14 amino acids. Germline CDR1 MNHEY, CDR2 SVGAGI. This CDR3 is CASSYSYSDQPQHF. The CDR3 DNA follows: TGTGCCAGCAGTTACAGTTATTCGGATCAGCCCCAGCATTTT.

This rearrangement joins TRBV10-2 to TRBJ1-1, with 8 bases fitting TRBD1. The ends lost 6 bases at V and 6 bases at J; junction bases unmatched: 3. This CDR3 is built from 12 residues. Germline assignment: CDR1 WSHSY and CDR2 SAAADI. CDR3 coding DNA: TGCGCCAGCAGGGACAGGGACGCTGAAGCTTTCTTT. This gives the protein CASRDRDAEAFF.

On this clone itself: The same CDR3 can be traced to other DNA sequences in this sample. V usage is TRBV5-1 and J usage is TRBJ2-7; possibly TRBD2 for D (6 bases). The V gene's germline CDR1 is SGHRS and CDR2 YFSETQ. V shed 4 bases and J shed 3 bases, with 8 bases lying between them. The CDR3 extends over 12 amino acids. In DNA, the CDR3 is TGCGCCAGCAGCCCCGGGGGCTACGAGCAGTACTTC. This codes for CASSPGGYEQYF.

The chain is built from TRBV28 and TRBJ1-4; weak D call: TRBD1 (6 bases). The CDR3 has 15 residues. The V and J ends lost 5 bases and 7 bases respectively, with 17 bases between them. Per the germline V gene, CDR1 is MDHEN and CDR2 is SYDVKM. The CDR3 nucleotides are TGTGCCAGCAGTCCCCCTAGGGGACAAACTGAAAAACTGTTTTTT. This sequence encodes CASSPPRGQTEKLFF.

V is TRBV2 and J is TRBJ1-1, with TRBD1 matching over 7 bases. The CDR3 runs to 15 residues. With 7 bases clipped from V and 2 bases from J, the junction kept 10 bases outside the gene matches. The germline CDR1 and CDR2 sequences are SNHLY and FYNNEI. Here the CDR3 DNA reads TGTGCCAGCAAGGGGAAGGGACAGCTTAACACTGAAGCTTTCTTT. Its protein is CASKGKGQLNTEAFF.

The V and J genes are TRBV28 and TRBJ1-5; 7 nucleotides align to TRBD1. Losses at the gene ends were 5 bases for V and 7 bases for J; bases not matched to a gene: 11. The germline CDR1 and CDR2 sequences are MDHEN and SYDVKM. CDR3 size: 15 residues. The CDR3 sequence is CASSPTGAGGQPQHF. The CDR3 DNA reads TGTGCCAGCAGTCCTACAGGGGCGGGCGGGCAGCCCCAGCATTTT.

The J gene is TRBJ2-3, the V gene TRBV28, with D tentatively TRBD2 (6 bases). V was trimmed by 6 bases and J by 2 bases, leaving 18 bases between them. Germline CDR1 MDHEN, CDR2 SYDVKM. The CDR3 covers 16 residues. The CDR3 loop reads CASSQGGVGVTDTQYF. Here the CDR3 DNA reads TGTGCCAGCAGCCAGGGCGGGGTGGGGGTCACAGATACGCAGTATTTT.

This clone was seen a single time. Relative to the germline gene, one junction end is altered; a read error may explain this. This chain links TRBV7-2 with TRBJ2-1; perhaps TRBD2 as D (5 bases). Germline V gives CDR1 SGHTA, CDR2 FQGNSA. The CDR3 totals 13 residues. The CDR3 loop reads CASSLAAEDEQFF. The CDR3 bases are TGTGCCAGCAGCCTAGCCGCAGAAGATGAGCAGTTCTTC.

The chain carries TRBV14 and TRBJ2-1, with 8 nucleotides matching TRBD1. This CDR3 has 15 amino acids. The germline gives CDR1 SGHDN, CDR2 FVKESK. V shed 4 bases and J 5 bases; nucleotides not matched to a gene: 7. In nucleotides, the CDR3 is TGTGCCAGCAGCCCACTGGACAGGGTGAACAATGAGCAGTTCTTC. As protein: CASSPLDRVNNEQFF.

V usage is TRBV30 and J usage is TRBJ2-2; 12 bases align to TRBD2. The length of the CDR3 is 18 residues. V dropped 2 bases and J dropped 5; count of bases not matched to a gene: 12. Germline V gene data show CDR1 as GTSNPN and CDR2 as SVGIG (reference sequence). The CDR3 loop is CAWSSFRNLAGGTGELFF. DNA for the CDR3: TGTGCCTGGAGTTCATTTCGGAACCTAGCGGGGGGGACCGGGGAGCTGTTTTTT.

The chain links TRBV30 to TRBJ2-7; no reliable D call. V was clipped by 0 bases and J by 4 bases, with 10 bases between them. The CDR3 length is 13 residues. The germline V gene encodes CDR1 GTSNPN and CDR2 SVGIG (reference sequence). The DNA for the CDR3 is TGTGCCTGGAGTGTCGGTGAGGCATACGAGCAGTACGTC. Translation gives CAWSVGEAYEQYV.

For this clone: The same CDR3 can be traced to other DNA sequences in this sample. The chain is built from TRBV29-1 and TRBJ2-2; 8 nucleotides agree with TRBD1. The CDR3 sequence is 12 residues long. The junction had 2 bases not matched to a gene; V was cut back by 4 bases and J by 7 bases. The germline V gene has CDR1 SQVTM and CDR2 ANQGSEA. This CDR3 reads CSVGQGHGELFF. The DNA for the CDR3 is TGCAGCGTTGGACAGGGGCACGGGGAGCTGTTTTTT.

This clone occurred once. The chain combines TRBV29-1 with TRBJ2-5; the D gene is possibly TRBD1 (6 bases). Trimming left V 6 bases short and J 0 bases short, with 8 bases between. In germline, CDR1 is SQVTM, CDR2 ANQGSEA. The CDR3 spans 12 residues. CDR3 nucleotides: TGCAGCGTCACAGGGTACCAAGAGACCCAGTACTTC. This gives the protein CSVTGYQETQYF.

This CDR3 is CASSSPGTVLYNEQFF. CDR3 sequence (DNA): TGTGCCAGCAGTTCTCCCGGGACAGTCCTATACAATGAGCAGTTCTTC. This chain joins TRBV6-5 and TRBJ2-1; 7 nucleotides line up with TRBD1. The CDR3 is 16 residues long. The ends lost 4 bases at V and 4 bases at J; junction bases unmatched: 10. CDR1 and CDR2 from the germline V gene are MNHEY and SVGAGI.

This chain links TRBV7-9 with TRBJ1-4, with D unresolved. V dropped 3 bases and J dropped 0 bases, with 8 bases sitting between them. CDR1 SEHNR and CDR2 FQNEAQ come from the germline V gene (reference sequence). CDR3 length equals 15 residues. This CDR3 is CASSFPSATNEKLFF. The CDR3 coding sequence is TGTGCCAGCAGCTTCCCCTCTGCAACTAATGAAAAACTGTTTTTT.

The chain combines TRBV27 with TRBJ2-7; a possible D gene is TRBD1 (5 bases). CDR1 and CDR2 (germline): MNHEY, SMNVEV (reference sequence). The CDR3 runs to 15 residues. V gave up 4 bases and J gave up 3 bases, with 16 bases separating them. CDR3: CASSSIRDRSYEQYF. Here the CDR3 DNA reads TGTGCCAGCAGTTCCATACGCGACAGAAGCTACGAGCAGTACTTC.

The rearrangement uses TRBV28 and TRBJ1-2; D not certain. V lost 7 bases and J 0 bases, leaving 15 bases between the germline ends. The CDR3 contains 15 residues. The V gene's germline CDR1 is MDHEN and CDR2 SYDVKM. The CDR3 here is CASKEPGAANYGYTF. The CDR3 region has the DNA TGTGCCAGCAAGGAGCCCGGCGCAGCTAACTATGGCTACACCTTC.

J is TRBJ2-2 and V is TRBV28; the D gene is possibly TRBD2 (5 bases). There are 13 residues in the CDR3. CDR1 MDHEN and CDR2 SYDVKM come from the germline V gene. V was pared by 5 bases and J by 6 bases, with 10 bases between. The CDR3 DNA is TGTGCCAGCAGTGCTCCGGGATCCGGGGAGCTGTTTTTT. Its protein product is CASSAPGSGELFF.

This chain links TRBV2 with TRBJ2-1; D call uncertain. Looked up from germline, CDR1 is SNHLY and CDR2 is FYNNEI. This CDR3 is built from 13 residues. Trimming left V 7 bases short and J 13 bases short, with 20 bases between. Here the CDR3 DNA reads TGTGCCAGCACGCCGTGGCCCACAACGTTACAGTTCTTC. Its protein is CASTPWPTTLQFF.

Only one count was recorded for this clone. V usage is TRBV4-3 and J usage is TRBJ2-7; D call uncertain. Germline V gene sequence: CDR1 LGHNA, CDR2 YSLEER. The CDR3 consists of 13 residues. V shed 1 base and J shed 3 bases, with 7 bases lying between them. CDR3 loop: CASSQGGSYEQYF. CDR3 sequence (DNA): TGCGCCAGCAGCCAAGGAGGCAGCTACGAGCAGTACTTC.